Sequencing of this TCR beta chain was carried out in a study of blood T cells in healthy people across ages. This CDR3 region has 15 residues. V was clipped by 3 bases and J by 4 bases; unmatched bases: 7. Germline V gene data show CDR1 as DFQATT and CDR2 as SNEGSKA (reference sequence). The use of a sample-barcoded 5' primer and a J-beta primer mix characterized a second PCR of roughly 6 to 11 cycles. TCRdb re-called the 5' RACE reads through MiXCR, storing one row per CDR3 protein. The table has about 930,000 distinct CDR3 sequences, almost 30% seen once. The data also belong to a second study, concerning T cells of mothers and their children.

The sequenced sample was blood. This clonotype originated in a woman in her forties in good health. The chain uses TRBV20-1 and TRBJ2-2, with TRBD2 matching over 8 bases. CDR3 in amino acids: CSARGAGVRTGELFF. CDR3 nucleotides: TGCAGTGCTAGGGGAGCGGGGGTGCGCACCGGGGAGCTGTTTTTT.